This TCR beta chain was captured by sequencing in a study of cytomegalovirus exposure and HLA in healthy donors. Samples came from healthy bone marrow donors. Germline lookup yields CDR1 MNHNS and CDR2 SASEGT. CDR3 length equals 14 residues. With V trimmed by 6 bases and J by 5 bases, 7 bases remained unmatched. Of note for this clone: Its antigen remains unknown.

The PCR employed 60 Vbeta primers together with 13 Jbeta primers. Sequencing used immunoSEQ multiplex PCR; TCRdb keeps in-frame clones, though not all of them. The table lists about 160,000 clones, 70% to 85% of them singletons, with approximately 1.5% in the top ten. Whole-study findings and limits: Cytomegalovirus-associated TCR beta chains were listed, numbering approximately 150. No immune exposure information besides CMV serostatus was available. In a later analysis, CMV-associated beta chains were mostly HLA-associated, it appeared.

This clonotype originated in a male donor in good health and CMV-seronegative. The sequencing sample was made of PBMCs. V and J are TRBV6-1 and TRBJ2-3; 8 positions agree with TRBD1. CDR3 in DNA: TGTGCCAGCAGCAAGGGACAGGAACGAGATACGCAGTATTTT. This sequence encodes CASSKGQERDTQYF.